The 3 T cell receptor beta chains given below trace back to one sample, sequenced in a study of shared clonotypes between healthy human individuals (TCRdb year 2020). The library was prepared using the immunoSEQ multiplex PCR assay. Drawn from immuneACCESS, this table holds only the in-frame rearrangements with V and J called that TCRdb kept. Clones are partly lost; checked studies trace under half to an unresolved V gene and leave the rest unexplained. Counted in this sample were nearly 500,000 clones; 76% of them appeared once. The ten largest clonotypes hold over 10% of the sample. The sample was PBMCs. These receptors were collected from a woman aged 40-49 years in good health. Some clones in this sample may be carry-over from other donors' samples.

V is TRBV28 and J is TRBJ2-2; tentatively, D is TRBD1 (6 bases). Looked up from germline, CDR1 is MDHEN and CDR2 is SYDVKM. The CDR3 totals 17 residues. Trimming cost V 7 bases and J 4 bases, with 22 bases left between them. DNA of the CDR3: TGTGCCAGCATTCAACAGGGCAGGGACCTCTTCACCGGGGAGCTGTTTTTT. Amino acids: CASIQQGRDLFTGELFF.

The rearrangement links TRBV5-4 to TRBJ2-3; TRBD2 aligns across 10 bases. The germline CDR1 and CDR2 sequences are SGHNT and YYREEE (reference sequence). V lost 6 bases, J lost 7 bases, and 8 bases stayed unmatched. CDR3 length: 14 residues. In nucleotides, the CDR3 is TGTGCCAGCAACGAGGCTAGCGGGAGTCATACGCAGTATTTT. Translating it yields CASNEASGSHTQYF.

CDR3 residues: CASSQKTGGLQPQHF. The CDR3 DNA is TGTGCCAGCAGCCAGAAGACAGGGGGGCTTCAGCCCCAGCATTTT. The chain links TRBV4-2 to TRBJ1-5; 9 nucleotides agree with TRBD1. CDR1 and CDR2 (germline): LGHNA, YNFKEQ. With V trimmed by 3 bases and J by 6 bases, 6 bases remained unmatched. This CDR3 has 15 amino acids.